The 4 T cell receptor beta chains given below trace back to one sample, sequenced in a study of graft-versus-host responses after intestinal transplantation. Time point meaning: postoperative day 105 after intestinal transplantation (dayNNNN = postoperative day). This table comes from immunoSEQ multiplex PCR, and its TCRdb copy is limited to in-frame clones, with some not included. The sample lists more than 10,000 clones, approximately 91% seen once, with 3% to 3.5% in the top ten. This specimen was PBMCs, taken 105 days after intestinal transplantation. Source of these receptors: a human patient who received an intestinal transplant, so some T cells may come from the graft donor.

V usage is TRBV6-5 and J usage is TRBJ2-1; TRBD1 agrees at 7 bases. Germline V gene data show CDR1 as MNHEY and CDR2 as SVGAGI. The V and J ends lost 1 base and 9 bases, in that order; junction bases with no gene match: 3. The CDR3 is 13 residues long. The CDR3 is CASSYFRGIEQFF. In DNA form, the CDR3 reads TGTGCCAGCAGTTACTTCAGGGGGATTGAGCAGTTCTTC.

J is TRBJ2-7 and V is TRBV27, with 9 bases identical to TRBD1. Germline CDR1 and CDR2: MNHEY and SMNVEV (reference sequence). This CDR3 region has 15 residues. With V trimmed by 2 bases and J by 5 bases, 7 bases remained unmatched. In nucleotides, the CDR3 is TGTGCCAGCAGTTTAGGGGGACAGGGTCGTAACGAGCAGTACTTC. Its translation is CASSLGGQGRNEQYF.

The chain recombines TRBV5-1 with TRBJ2-1, with 8 bases lining up with TRBD2. V lost 5 bases and J lost 7; bases outside the gene matches: 5. The CDR3 runs to 13 residues. The germline V gene has CDR1 SGHRS and CDR2 YFSETQ. CDR3 sequence reads: CASRRGETNEQFF. The CDR3 DNA reads as TGCGCCAGCAGGCGGGGGGAAACAAATGAGCAGTTCTTC.

The J gene is TRBJ2-1, the V gene TRBV7-3, with 11 bases matching TRBD2. The CDR3 extends over 14 amino acids. Germline V gene lookup returns CDR1 SGHTA and CDR2 FQGTGA. Trimming cost V 2 bases and J 9 bases; bases outside gene matches: 3. The CDR3 is CASSLGLAGAEQFF. The CDR3 bases are TGTGCCAGCAGCTTAGGACTAGCGGGCGCTGAGCAGTTCTTC.